Shown below are 10 T cell receptor beta chains from a single sample sequenced in a study of molecular identifiers for immune sequencing clone quantification. TCRdb independently ran MiXCR on the PCR reads; one entry per CDR3 protein. The sample comprises about 36,000 distinct CDR3 sequences, around 18% of which are singletons, and 6.7% rests with the top ten. Sample: naive CD8+ T cells from blood, with Jurkat cell RNA spiked in. Noted subset: FACS-sorted CD8+CD4-CCR7+CD45RA+ naive T cells. Receptor source: a human donor in good health. Some libraries in this study had Jurkat cell RNA spiked in.

This clonotype was seen at least ten times. V is TRBV10-3 and J is TRBJ2-7; possibly TRBD1 for D (6 bases). V gave up 7 bases and J gave up 2 bases, with 18 bases separating them. CDR3 length: 15 residues. CDR1 ENHRY and CDR2 SYGVKD come from the germline V gene. The CDR3 protein is CAITRQDKGTYEQYF. CDR3 sequence (DNA): TGTGCCATCACCCGACAGGACAAGGGCACCTACGAGCAGTACTTC.

This clonotype is medium-sized by share. The DNA for the CDR3 is TGTGCCAGCAGTGAAGTGCGGGAGAATACTTACGAGCAGTACTTC. Translating it yields CASSEVRENTYEQYF. The chain uses TRBV2 and TRBJ2-7, with 7 positions matching TRBD2. V shed 1 base, J shed 4 bases, and the junction held 7 bases outside the gene matches. CDR3 length equals 15 residues. Germline V gene sequence: CDR1 SNHLY, CDR2 FYNNEI.

This clonotype was picked up many times. The V call is TRBV7-6, the J call TRBJ2-5; 8 nucleotides line up with TRBD1. V was clipped by 4 bases and J by 9 bases; unmatched bases: 10. The CDR3 sequence is 14 residues long. The V gene's germline CDR1 is SGHVS and CDR2 FNYEAQ. CDR3 DNA sequence: TGTGCCAGCAGCTCCCAGACAGGGGATCGGTCCCAGTACTTC. Its protein is CASSSQTGDRSQYF.

This clonotype was seen at least ten times. The rearrangement uses TRBV27 and TRBJ2-5, with D perhaps assigned TRBD1 or TRBD2 (5 bases each). This CDR3 is 14 amino acids long. Germline assignment: CDR1 MNHEY and CDR2 SMNVEV (reference sequence). V was pared by 5 bases and J by 2 bases, with 12 bases between. The CDR3 loop reads CASSPWDGQETQYF. In DNA form, the CDR3 reads TGTGCCAGCAGTCCGTGGGACGGTCAAGAGACCCAGTACTTC.

This clonotype appeared many times. This rearrangement joins TRBV14 to TRBJ2-5; D call uncertain. V lost 0 bases and J lost 2, with 13 bases in between. The germline gives CDR1 SGHDN, CDR2 FVKESK. This CDR3 region has 16 residues. CDR3 residues: CASSQDQNVKQETQYF. For the CDR3, the DNA is TGTGCCAGCAGCCAAGATCAGAACGTAAAGCAAGAGACCCAGTACTTC.

This clonotype appeared many times. V is TRBV12-3 or TRBV12-4 and J is TRBJ2-7, with a possible D match to TRBD1 (5 bases). The V end was cut by 8 bases, the J end by 2 bases, with 19 bases between. The CDR3 runs to 15 residues. CDR3 protein: CASAPSGHLPYEQYF. The CDR3 nucleotides read TGTGCCAGCGCACCCTCCGGACACTTACCCTACGAGCAGTACTTC.

A few counts support this clonotype. The rearrangement joins TRBV2 to TRBJ2-1; D gene uncertain. The CDR3 covers 13 residues. Germline-derived CDR1 and CDR2 are SNHLY and FYNNEI. V lost 7 bases, J lost 6 bases, and 13 bases lay in between. CDR3 sequence: CASNTLVSNEQFF. CDR3 DNA sequence: TGTGCCAGCAACACCCTAGTTTCCAATGAGCAGTTCTTC. Combining the CDR3 with reference TRBV2 and TRBJ2-1 gives the whole variable domain EPEVTQTPSHQVTQMGQEVILRCVPISNHLYFYWYRQILGQKVEFLVSFYNNEISEKSEIFDDQFSVERPDGSNFTLKIRSTKLEDSAMYFCASNTLVSNEQFFGPGTRLTVL.

This clonotype was seen a single time. In this CDR3 the conserved last residue, phenylalanine or tryptophan, is missing, so a read error is likely. The DNA is left out, because the CDR3 cannot be placed on it with certainty; the CDR3 is given as TCRdb lists it. The chain combines TRBV5-1 with TRBJ2-7. Both ends counted, the CDR3 spans 13 residues. From germline, CDR1 is SGHRS and CDR2 YFSETQ. This CDR3 is CASSSGLGYEKYL.

In this sample, this clonotype turned up many times. This chain connects TRBV9 to TRBJ2-1, with D tentatively TRBD2 (5 bases). The CDR3 has 16 amino acids. Per the germline V gene, CDR1 is SGDLS and CDR2 is YYNGEE. Trimming shortened V by 0 bases and J by 0 bases, and 10 bases separated the two germline ends. CDR3: CASSVDLGLSYNEQFF. The DNA for the CDR3 is TGTGCCAGCAGCGTAGATCTAGGACTCTCCTACAATGAGCAGTTCTTC.

This clonotype occurred many times. The V gene is TRBV29-1, the J gene TRBJ2-4; 7 bases are shared with TRBD1. The CDR3 length is 13 residues. Trimming cost V 7 bases and J 3 bases; bases outside gene matches: 6. Germline loops: CDR1 SQVTM, CDR2 ANQGSEA. The CDR3 sequence is CSALTGSKNIQYF. Here the CDR3 DNA reads TGCAGCGCACTGACAGGGAGCAAAAACATTCAGTACTTC. Filled out from reference TRBV29-1 and TRBJ2-4, the complete variable domain reads SAVISQKPSRDICQRGTSLTIQCQVDSQVTMMFWYRQQPGQSLTLIATANQGSEATYESGFVIDKFPISRPNLTFSTLTVSNMSPEDSSIYLCSALTGSKNIQYFGAGTRLSVL.